The source of this T cell receptor (beta chain) is a study of shared T cell receptors in the human thymus. The table lists this clone with a few counts. Some clones are missing from TCRdb's copy, which holds only in-frame ones; the method was immunoSEQ multiplex PCR. This sample carries 500,000 to 850,000 clones, around 87% of them seen once, and the ten largest clones take 0.0094%. The CDR3 runs 12 residues. Germline CDR1 reads LNHDA; CDR2 reads SQIVND (reference sequence). V was clipped by 5 bases and J by 13 bases, with 15 bases between them. In addition, the sample was reused for a study of human thymus T cells. That report notes: Resections were taken during corrective heart surgery, and the thymus tissue came from these.

The source material was thymocytes. The chain joins TRBV19 to TRBJ1-5; D might be TRBD1 (5 bases). The source of this sequence is a boy under three years old with a congenital heart defect. CDR3 nucleotides: TGTGCCAGTAGTGACAAAACAGGTATTCAGCATTTT. Translated: CASSDKTGIQHF.